A selection of T cell receptor beta chains follows, all from one sample in a study of identical twins. From the 5' RACE reads, TCRdb called clonotypes with MiXCR, one entry per CDR3 protein. Among about 530,000 distinct CDR3 sequences listed, about 20% were seen once. These data also formed part of another study, on yellow fever vaccine responses in identical twins.

The specimen was CD4+ T cells sorted from blood. Receptors originate from a woman aged 18-29 years in good health. CDR3s leave out the opening cysteine and the closing phenylalanine or tryptophan. Each record gives: J gene, V gene, CDR3 length, CDR3 protein.

TRBJ1-6 | TRBV5-5 | 12 | ASSFRRLESPLH
TRBJ2-6 | TRBV7-9 | 13 | ASTDWGAGANVLT
TRBJ2-5 | TRBV28 | 12 | ASRPLAGQETQY
TRBJ2-7 | TRBV3-1 | 12 | ASSQSWDSYEQY
TRBJ1-1 | TRBV9 | 12 | ASSVGVANTEAF
TRBJ2-5 | TRBV20-1 | 12 | SSTRTGNQETQY
TRBJ1-2 | TRBV27 | 12 | ASSEQGARRSYT
TRBJ2-3 | TRBV20-1 | 14 | SALPGLAETTDTQY
TRBJ2-2 | TRBV2 | 11 | ARRDNPTGELF
TRBJ2-4 | TRBV5-1 | 11 | ASRGEGSGIQY
TRBJ2-2 | TRBV15 | 12 | ATKDGPNTGELF
TRBJ2-4 | TRBV7-9 | 13 | ASSFSGGSGNIQY
TRBJ2-2 | TRBV29-1 | 11 | SAGRGPTGELF
TRBJ2-5 | TRBV12-3/TRBV12-4 | 14 | ASSLSAGGIQETQY
TRBJ2-2 | TRBV20-1 | 9 | SARDLGELF
TRBJ2-6 | TRBV12-3/TRBV12-4 | 13 | ASSLRGYGANVLT
TRBJ2-3 | TRBV10-3 | 12 | AIKTSGATDTQY
TRBJ1-1 | TRBV7-2 | 11 | ASSPGYNTEAF
TRBJ2-5 | TRBV3-1 | 18 | ASSHPITPGLAGAPLPQY
TRBJ2-7 | TRBV7-2 | 10 | ASSYAGYEQY
TRBJ1-2 | TRBV29-1 | 12 | SVGEGAWDYGYT
TRBJ2-5 | TRBV11-2 | 14 | ASSLFIAGGQETQY
TRBJ2-3 | TRBV24-1 | 11 | ATSQTGVHTQY
TRBJ2-3 | TRBV13 | 14 | ASSFREVFSPDTQY
TRBJ1-1 | TRBV3-1 | 12 | ASSQDLGGTEAF
TRBJ2-3 | TRBV10-1 | 16 | ASSRRVANPRGTDTQY
TRBJ2-4 | TRBV10-3 | 14 | AISDPRTGAGNIQY
TRBJ2-5 | TRBV20-1 | 12 | SDEGLAVGKTQY
TRBJ2-2 | TRBV5-1 | 13 | ASLPETGVGGELF
TRBJ2-3 | TRBV10-3 | 13 | AIRVSQFSTDTQY
TRBJ2-1 | TRBV12-3/TRBV12-4 | 10 | ASSWLANEQF
TRBJ2-2 | TRBV27 | 14 | ASSLSRALARGELF
TRBJ2-5 | TRBV7-9 | 11 | ASMLDSQETQY
TRBJ2-1 | TRBV11-2 | 14 | ASSFELGSPYNEQF
TRBJ2-7 | TRBV18 | 12 | ASSPGSRPYEQY
TRBJ2-1 | TRBV29-1 | 12 | SVSVAGVYNEQF
TRBJ1-1 | TRBV4-1 | 11 | ASSQDIGPQAF
TRBJ2-2 | TRBV12-3/TRBV12-4 | 12 | ASSSGGLAGELF
TRBJ1-6 | TRBV7-9 | 11 | ASSQDGHSALH
TRBJ2-2 | TRBV27 | 13 | ASRGGRGDTGELF
TRBJ2-1 | TRBV6-5 | 14 | ASSYSPGLGYNEQF
TRBJ1-4 | TRBV20-1 | 13 | SASTPTGSNEKLF
TRBJ1-4 | TRBV3-1 | 14 | ASSLGISATNEKLF
TRBJ1-1 | TRBV7-9 | 12 | ASSPEWTNTEAF
TRBJ1-6 | TRBV7-8 | 13 | ASSKQGTSNSPLH
TRBJ2-3 | TRBV2 | 8 | ASRTDTQY
TRBJ2-2 | TRBV5-1 | 13 | ASSLIGGDTGELF
TRBJ2-3 | TRBV7-3 | 15 | ASSLRTSGISTDTQY
TRBJ2-1 | TRBV20-1 | 9 | SASVEYGQF
TRBJ1-2 | TRBV5-5 | 11 | ASRPEGFYGYT
TRBJ2-3 | TRBV11-2 | 15 | ASSLGLTGTSTDTQY
TRBJ1-6 | TRBV6-1 | 14 | ASSAPSGRRGSPLH